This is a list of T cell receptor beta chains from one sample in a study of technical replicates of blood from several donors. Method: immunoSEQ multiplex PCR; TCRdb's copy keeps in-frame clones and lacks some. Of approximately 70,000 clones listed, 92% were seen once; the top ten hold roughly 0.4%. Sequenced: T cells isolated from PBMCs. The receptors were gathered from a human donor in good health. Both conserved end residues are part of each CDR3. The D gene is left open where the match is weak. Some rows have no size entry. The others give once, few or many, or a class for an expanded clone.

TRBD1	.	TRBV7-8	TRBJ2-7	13	TGTGCCAGCAGCGGTGGGACAGCCTACGAGCAGTACTTC	CASSGGTAYEQYF
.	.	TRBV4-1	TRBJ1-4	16	TGCGCCAGCAGCCCCACCGGGATTCCGTTTGATGAAAAACTGTTTTTT	CASSPTGIPFDEKLFF
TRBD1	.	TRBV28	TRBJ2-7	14	TGTGCCAGCAGTCGCACAGGGGTGATAAGCGAGCAGTACTTC	CASSRTGVISEQYF
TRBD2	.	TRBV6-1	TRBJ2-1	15	TGTGCCAGCAGTTCCCTAGCGGGAGACTACAATGAGCAGTTCTTC	CASSSLAGDYNEQFF
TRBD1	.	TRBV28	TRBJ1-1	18	TGTGCCAGCAGTTGGGGGGGACAGGGGGTTTTAAAGGACACTGAAGCTTTCTTT	CASSWGGQGVLKDTEAFF
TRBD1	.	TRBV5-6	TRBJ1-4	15	TGTGCCAGCAGCTTGCTAGGGACAGGGGATGAAAAACTGTTTTTT	CASSLLGTGDEKLFF
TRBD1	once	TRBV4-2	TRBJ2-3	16	TGTGCCAGCAGCCAAGTAGGTGACAGGGGTTCCGATACGCAGTATTTT	CASSQVGDRGSDTQYF
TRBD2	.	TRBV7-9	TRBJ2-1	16	TGTGCCAGCAGCCCCTCACTAGCGGAAATATACAATGAGCAGTTCTTC	CASSPSLAEIYNEQFF
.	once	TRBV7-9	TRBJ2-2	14	TGTGCCAGCAGCTTAGGAGTAAACACCGGGGAGCTGTTTTTT	CASSLGVNTGELFF
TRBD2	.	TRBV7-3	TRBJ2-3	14	TGTGCCAGCAGCTTAGCGGGAGCTTCAGATACGCAGTATTTT	CASSLAGASDTQYF
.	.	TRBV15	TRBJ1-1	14	TGTGCCACCAGCAGAGAGTTGGGGGGCACTGAAGCTTTCTTT	CATSRELGGTEAFF
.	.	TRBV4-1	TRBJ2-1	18	TGCGCCAGCAGCCAAAGAGTCACTAGCTATACCTCCTACAATGAGCAGTTCTTC	CASSQRVTSYTSYNEQFF
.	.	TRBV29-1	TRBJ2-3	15	TGCAGCGTTGAATCGAGCGGATTGAGCACAGATACGCAGTATTTT	CSVESSGLSTDTQYF
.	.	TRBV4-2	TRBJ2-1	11	TGTGCCAGCAGCCTCTACGATGAGCAGTTCTTC	CASSLYDEQFF
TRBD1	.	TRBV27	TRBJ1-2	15	TGTGCCAGCAGTCGCGACAGGGGGCGAAACTATGGCTACACCTTC	CASSRDRGRNYGYTF
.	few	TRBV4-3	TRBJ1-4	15	TGCGCCAGCAGCCAAGATTCGGGGTCGAATGAAAAACTGTTTTTT	CASSQDSGSNEKLFF
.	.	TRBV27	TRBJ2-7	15	TGTGCCAGCAGTTTATACCCCGACACAGGCTACGAGCAGTACTTC	CASSLYPDTGYEQYF
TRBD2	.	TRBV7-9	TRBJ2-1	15	TGTGCCAGCAGCCCCCTAGCGGGAGTCTACAATGAGCAGTTCTTC	CASSPLAGVYNEQFF
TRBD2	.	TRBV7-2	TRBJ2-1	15	TGTGCCAGCGGCTCCGGGACTAGCGGGAGTTATGAGCAGTTCTTC	CASGSGTSGSYEQFF
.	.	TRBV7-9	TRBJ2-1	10	TGTGCCAGCAGTCTGAGTGAGCAGTTCTTC	CASSLSEQFF
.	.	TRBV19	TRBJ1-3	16	TGTGCCAGTAGTATTCCCTACCGGGAGTCTGGAAACACCATATATTTT	CASSIPYRESGNTIYF
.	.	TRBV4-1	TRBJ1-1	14	TGCGCCAGCAGCCAAGCAGGTGGCAACACTGAAGCTTTCTTT	CASSQAGGNTEAFF
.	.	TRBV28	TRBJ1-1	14	TGTGCCAGCAGTTTTTATATTATGAACACTGAAGCTTTCTTT	CASSFYIMNTEAFF
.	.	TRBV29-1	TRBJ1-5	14	TGCAGCGTTAGGTGGGAGGGGGGCAATCAGCCCCAGCATTTT	CSVRWEGGNQPQHF
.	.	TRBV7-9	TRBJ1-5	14	TGTGCCAGCAGCCGGCCAGGGGAGGGGCAGCCCCAGCATTTT	CASSRPGEGQPQHF
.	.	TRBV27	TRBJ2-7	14	TGTGCCAGCGGCAGGGTTGGTGGCTCCAACGAGCAGTACTTC	CASGRVGGSNEQYF
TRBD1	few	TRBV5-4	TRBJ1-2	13	TGTGCCAGCAACCGAGACAGGGGAACCGGCTACACCTTC	CASNRDRGTGYTF
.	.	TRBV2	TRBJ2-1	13	TGTGCCAGCGGGAGGACAACCTACAATGAGCAGTTCTTC	CASGRTTYNEQFF
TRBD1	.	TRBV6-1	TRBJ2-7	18	TGTGCCAGCAGTGATTATCTTCCACCCCCGGGACAGACCTACGAGCAGTACTTC	CASSDYLPPPGQTYEQYF
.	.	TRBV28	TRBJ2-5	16	TGTGCCAGCAGCATCCCGGGAACTTTGTACCAAGAGACCCAGTACTTC	CASSIPGTLYQETQYF
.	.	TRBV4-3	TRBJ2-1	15	TGCGCCAGCAGCCAAGATCCACAGATTTACAATGAGCAGTTCTTC	CASSQDPQIYNEQFF
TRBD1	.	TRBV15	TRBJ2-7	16	TGTGCCACCAGCAGAGAAAGGATGTCAGGGGGCTACGAGCAGTACTTC	CATSRERMSGGYEQYF
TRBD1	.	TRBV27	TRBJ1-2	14	TGTGCCAGCAGTTCGGGGGACAGGGTAAATGGCTACACCTTC	CASSSGDRVNGYTF
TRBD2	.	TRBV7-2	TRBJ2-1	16	TGTGCCAGCAGCGAACCAGGACTAGCGGGTGGGAATGAGCAGTTCTTC	CASSEPGLAGGNEQFF
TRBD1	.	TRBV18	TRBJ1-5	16	TGTGCCAGCTCACCGAACCGGACAGGGGGACGTCAGCCCCAGCATTTT	CASSPNRTGGRQPQHF
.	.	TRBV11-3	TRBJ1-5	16	TGTGCCAGCAGCTTAAGGACAGTCCTTAGCAATCAGCCCCAGCATTTT	CASSLRTVLSNQPQHF
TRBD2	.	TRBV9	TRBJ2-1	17	TGTGCCAGCAGCGTAGGAGCAGGTAGCGGGAGTTACAATGAGCAGTTCTTC	CASSVGAGSGSYNEQFF
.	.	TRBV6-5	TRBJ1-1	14	TGTGCCAGCAGCTCGAACAGGGAGCTTACTGAAGCTTTCTTT	CASSSNRELTEAFF
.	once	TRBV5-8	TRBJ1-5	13	TGTGCCAGCAGCCCCAGTCTGCGGCAGCCCCAGCATTTT	CASSPSLRQPQHF
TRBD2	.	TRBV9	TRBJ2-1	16	TGTGCCAGCAGCGCCGGGACTAGCGGGAGCTACAATGAGCAGTTCTTC	CASSAGTSGSYNEQFF